This T cell receptor beta chain was identified in a study of blood T cell repertoires in COVID-19. Study details: The United States, Italy and Spain supplied acute and convalescent COVID-19 samples. PBMCs, B-cell-depleted T cells, or T cells were the source of the cDNA or gDNA that made up the material.

With 5 bases removed from V and 0 bases from J, the gap between germline ends came to 14 bases. The length of the CDR3 is 16 residues. Germline CDR1 is KGHSH and CDR2 is LQKENI. The method was immunoSEQ multiplex PCR; TCRdb's version includes in-frame clones alone and lacks a portion of them. This table holds 180,000 or so clones, roughly 79% found once. The sample consisted of peripheral blood. The source of this sequence is a woman between 35 and 50 years old with COVID-19, enrolled during active disease. V and J are TRBV18 and TRBJ2-1, with D maybe TRBD2 (6 bases). CDR3 sequence (DNA): TGTGCCAGCTCAGACCCCGGGGGAAACTCCTACAATGAGCAGTTCTTC. Translation gives CASSDPGGNSYNEQFF.